This T cell receptor beta chain came from a study of cytomegalovirus exposure and HLA in healthy donors. Study information: The roughly 110 validation repertoires used the same platform as the roughly 670 first-cohort repertoires, a later analysis reported. Study-wide points: In vitro checks showed that a few CMV-associated chains really do target CMV antigens. Cytomegalovirus status was reportedly diagnosed by the classifier with high specificity and sensitivity.

The donors were members of the validation cohort, which comprised 120 subjects and was separate from the first cohort of 670 or so subjects. Remarks on this clone: Its matching antigen is unknown.

Produced via immunoSEQ multiplex PCR; TCRdb's table is partial and in-frame only. The repertoire has tens of thousands of clones, 95% to 97% of them found once; the top ten carry approximately 1.2%. Germline CDR1 MGHRA, CDR2 YSYEKL. This CDR3 comprises 16 residues. The junction had 2 bases not matched to a gene; V was cut back by 3 bases and J by 1 base. Sequenced material: PBMCs. The source of this sequence is a woman between 18 and 29 years old in good health and CMV-seronegative. This chain connects TRBV4-1 to TRBJ2-5, with 13 positions matching TRBD2. CDR3 region: CASSQGLAGPQETQYF. CDR3 coding DNA: TGCGCCAGCAGCCAGGGACTAGCGGGGCCCCAAGAGACCCAGTACTTC.